This T cell receptor (beta chain) was profiled in a study of T cells in localized non-small cell lung cancer. TCRdb's copy holds only in-frame clones and misses some; the assay was immunoSEQ multiplex PCR. The repertoire has some 30,000 clones, around 90% of them found once; the top ten carry about 10%. The ends lost 1 base at V and 2 bases at J; junction bases unmatched: 6. The CDR3 length is 15 residues. Germline V CDR1 and CDR2: SGHRS, YFSETQ. This receptor was identified in a female donor older than 55 with stage II lung adenocarcinoma. The chain employs TRBV5-1 and TRBJ2-7, with TRBD1 matching over 7 bases. Specimen: peripheral blood mononuclear cells, collected before any cancer treatment. The CDR3 DNA follows: TGCGCCAGCAGCTTGTACCGGGACAGACCCTACGAGCAGTACTTC. This gives the protein CASSLYRDRPYEQYF. The full variable domain, its missing parts supplied by reference TRBV5-1 and TRBJ2-7, is KAGVTQTPRYLIKTRGQQVTLSCSPISGHRSVSWYQQTPGQGLQFLFEYFSETQRNKGNFPGRFSGRQFSNSRSEMNVSTLELGDSALYLCASSLYRDRPYEQYFGPGTRLTVT.